The 24 T cell receptor beta chains given below trace back to one sample, sequenced in a study of blood T cell repertoires in COVID-19. TCRdb keeps only in-frame clones here, not all; method: immunoSEQ multiplex PCR. The data show about 40,000 clones, with approximately 91% seen just once and over 9.5% held by the top ten. The sequencing input was peripheral blood. These receptors came from a man aged 60 to 75 with active COVID-19.

The V and J genes are TRBV30 and TRBJ2-6; D is possibly TRBD1 (5 bases). V lost 2 bases and J lost 2, with 16 bases in between. There are 17 residues in the CDR3. Germline CDR1 is GTSNPN and CDR2 is SVGIG (reference sequence). In nucleotides, the CDR3 is TGTGCCTGGAGTAAATACTTAGACAGCCCTGGGGCCAACGTCCTGACTTTC. Translation: CAWSKYLDSPGANVLTF.

V and J are TRBV5-1 and TRBJ2-1; TRBD2 matches 8 bases. Germline-derived CDR1 and CDR2 are SGHRS and YFSETQ. CDR3 length equals 15 residues. V was pared by 0 bases and J by 8 bases, with 7 bases of the junction left unmatched. CDR3 in DNA: TGCGCCAGCAGCTTGGGGAGCGGGAGTAACGATGAGCAGTTCTTC. This encodes CASSLGSGSNDEQFF.

This rearrangement joins TRBV12-3 or TRBV12-4 to TRBJ2-3; D might be TRBD2 (6 bases). The CDR3 covers 13 residues. Trimming removed 6 bases at V and 4 bases at J, with 11 bases between. CDR3 amino acids: CASSGGEADTQYF. For the CDR3, the DNA is TGTGCCAGCAGCGGGGGAGAGGCAGATACGCAGTATTTT.

The genes are TRBV4-2 and TRBJ2-7, with TRBD2 matching over 13 bases. Germline CDR1 LGHNA, CDR2 YNFKEQ. V was clipped by 0 bases and J by 6 bases; unmatched bases: 5. The CDR3 is 16 residues long. CDR3 DNA: TGTGCCAGCAGCCAAGAACTAGCGGGAGGGTGGAGCGAGCAGTACTTC. Translating it yields CASSQELAGGWSEQYF.

The CDR3 region is CASSTRTGQETQYF. The CDR3 DNA follows: TGCGCCAGCAGCACTAGGACAGGACAAGAGACCCAGTACTTC. This chain uses TRBV5-1 with TRBJ2-5; 7 nucleotides agree with TRBD1. This CDR3 contains 14 residues. With V trimmed by 4 bases and J by 2 bases, 5 bases remained unmatched. Germline V gene data show CDR1 as SGHRS and CDR2 as YFSETQ.

This chain connects TRBV4-1 to TRBJ1-2; D call uncertain. CDR1 is MGHRA, CDR2 YSYEKL, per germline. This CDR3 spans 12 amino acids. Trimming removed 0 bases at V and 7 bases at J, with 6 bases between. The CDR3 DNA reads as TGCGCCAGCAGCCAAGAAGCGAGTGGCTACACCTTC. This translates into CASSQEASGYTF.

The chain has TRBV5-4 and TRBJ1-1; 10 positions match TRBD1. Germline values: CDR1 SGHNT, CDR2 YYREEE (reference sequence). V shed 5 bases and J 6 bases; nucleotides not matched to a gene: 1. The CDR3 extends over 12 amino acids. The CDR3 region has the DNA TGTGCCAGCAGTGGGACAGGGGCTGAAGCTTTCTTT. Protein: CASSGTGAEAFF.

This chain links TRBV9 with TRBJ1-2, with a tentative D call TRBD1 (6 bases). V was pared by 2 bases and J by 0 bases, with 11 bases between. Germline CDR1 SGDLS, CDR2 YYNGEE. This CDR3 region has 15 residues. CDR3 region: CASSVGTSANYGYTF. CDR3 in DNA: TGTGCCAGCAGCGTCGGGACATCCGCTAACTATGGCTACACCTTC.

V and J are TRBV30 and TRBJ2-5; D call uncertain. This CDR3 contains 12 residues. Germline assignment: CDR1 GTSNPN and CDR2 SVGIG (reference sequence). Between the trimmed V and J ends, which lost 8 bases and 1 base, there was a span of 11 bases. The CDR3 sequence is CAQTISQETQYF. DNA for the CDR3: TGTGCCCAGACAATTTCCCAAGAGACCCAGTACTTC.

V and J are TRBV19 and TRBJ1-2, with D possibly being TRBD1 (6 bases). CDR3 length: 13 amino acids. V gave up 1 base and J gave up 8 bases, with 11 bases separating them. The germline V gene has CDR1 LNHDA and CDR2 SQIVND (reference sequence). The CDR3 protein is CASSIAGAPGYTF. Here the CDR3 DNA reads TGTGCCAGTAGTATAGCAGGGGCGCCCGGCTACACCTTC.

The chain employs TRBV6-5 and TRBJ2-3, with unresolved D. Germline CDR1 MNHEY, CDR2 SVGAGI. The ends were cut back, 4 bases at V and 5 bases at J, with 4 bases in the middle. The length of the CDR3 is 11 residues. Here the CDR3 DNA reads TGTGCCAGCAGTTCACTAGATACGCAGTATTTT. It encodes CASSSLDTQYF.

The chain employs TRBV2 and TRBJ2-2; no clear D gene. CDR3 length: 14 amino acids. The germline V and J ends were trimmed by 4 bases and 0 bases, with 6 bases remaining between them. Germline CDR1 is SNHLY and CDR2 is FYNNEI. CDR3 protein: CASSGVANTGELFF. CDR3 DNA sequence: TGTGCCAGCAGTGGAGTAGCGAACACCGGGGAGCTGTTTTTT.

The CDR3, as DNA: TGTGCCATCGGCTCCCTGTCCCCGAACACCGGGGAGCTGTTTTTT. Protein: CAIGSLSPNTGELFF. The chain is built from TRBV10-3 and TRBJ2-2; D uncertain. Per the germline V gene, CDR1 is ENHRY and CDR2 is SYGVKD. This CDR3 has 15 residues. V lost 8 bases, J lost 0 bases, and 13 bases lay in between.

The genes are TRBV4-3 and TRBJ2-1; 11 nucleotides agree with TRBD2. J was trimmed by 5 bases and V by 6 bases; bases with no gene match: 6. Per the germline V gene, CDR1 is LGHNA and CDR2 is YSLEER. The CDR3 covers 15 residues. CDR3 sequence reads: CASSKILAGDNEQFF. Written as DNA, the CDR3 is TGCGCCAGCAGTAAGATACTAGCGGGAGACAATGAGCAGTTCTTC.

The chain combines TRBV9 with TRBJ2-2; 8 bases are shared with TRBD1. This CDR3 contains 15 residues. From germline, CDR1 is SGDLS and CDR2 YYNGEE. Trimming cost V 4 bases and J 4 bases; bases outside gene matches: 6. DNA for the CDR3: TGTGCCAGCAGCCTGACAGGGGCGACCACCGGGGAGCTGTTTTTT. Translating gives CASSLTGATTGELFF.

The chain employs TRBV5-4 and TRBJ2-1; TRBD2 agrees at 9 bases. The V and J ends lost 5 bases and 8 bases, in that order; junction bases with no gene match: 8. CDR1 and CDR2 from the germline V gene are SGHNT and YYREEE (reference sequence). The CDR3 spans 14 residues. The CDR3 nucleotides read TGTGCCAGCAGGTTAAGGGGCGGGAGGGATGAGCAGTTCTTC. Translating gives CASRLRGGRDEQFF. Together with reference TRBV5-4 and TRBJ2-1, the CDR3 gives the full variable domain: ETGVTQSPTHLIKTRGQQVTLRCSSQSGHNTVSWYQQALGQGPQFIFQYYREEENGRGNFPPRFSGLQFPNYSSELNVNALELDDSALYLCASRLRGGRDEQFFGPGTRLTVL.

The chain joins TRBV7-9 to TRBJ1-4; no clear D. Germline CDR1 SEHNR, CDR2 FQNEAQ (reference sequence). The CDR3 loop spans 15 amino acids. Trimming took 5 bases from V and 0 from J, leaving 10 bases between them. CDR3 bases: TGTGCCAGCAGCCCTCCGGGGACAACTAATGAAAAACTGTTTTTT. It codes for CASSPPGTTNEKLFF.

The chain couples TRBV4-1 to TRBJ2-7; maybe TRBD2 (5 bases). The V end lost 0 bases, the J end lost 5 bases, and 23 bases lay between the germline ends. The germline gives CDR1 MGHRA, CDR2 YSYEKL. The length of the CDR3 is 18 residues. The CDR3 coding sequence is TGCGCCAGCAGCCAAGATAGCGCCGTTGACCGGAAGTTTAACGAGCAGTACTTC. Translation gives CASSQDSAVDRKFNEQYF.

The chain is built from TRBV5-1 and TRBJ1-2; D gene uncertain. Trimming left V 4 bases short and J 5 bases short, with 9 bases between. Germline CDR1 SGHRS, CDR2 YFSETQ. CDR3 length equals 12 residues. The CDR3 sequence is CASSVSGYGYTF. CDR3 nucleotides: TGCGCCAGCAGCGTCAGCGGATATGGCTACACCTTC.

The chain has TRBV4-3 and TRBJ1-2, with D maybe TRBD1 (6 bases). This CDR3 has 13 residues. Per the germline V gene, CDR1 is LGHNA and CDR2 is YSLEER. V was clipped by 1 base and J by 4 bases, with 7 bases between them. The CDR3 region has the DNA TGCGCCAGCAGCCAAGGAGGGGGCTATGGCTACACCTTC. This codes for CASSQGGGYGYTF.

This clone was seen once. The chain combines TRBV5-6 with TRBJ1-6, with D unclear. Trimming shortened V by 4 bases and J by 14 bases, and 13 bases separated the two germline ends. CDR1 SGHDT and CDR2 YYEEEE come from the germline V gene. The CDR3 sequence is 12 residues long. DNA of the CDR3: TGTGCCAGCAGCGCGAGCGTTGGGTCCCTCCACTTT. This sequence encodes CASSASVGSLHF. Combining the CDR3 with reference TRBV5-6 and TRBJ1-6 gives the whole variable domain DAGVTQSPTHLIKTRGQQVTLRCSPKSGHDTVSWYQQALGQGPQFIFQYYEEEERQRGNFPDRFSGHQFPNYSSELNVNALLLGDSALYLCASSASVGSLHFGNGTRLTVT.

The chain uses TRBV7-3 and TRBJ2-3; D is ambiguous. Germline-derived CDR1 and CDR2 are SGHTA and FQGTGA. The CDR3 sequence is 12 residues long. Trimming left V 5 bases short and J 4 bases short, with 7 bases between. In DNA form, the CDR3 reads TGTGCCAGCAGCCTCTCCCCAGATACGCAGTATTTT. Its translation is CASSLSPDTQYF.

This clone was counted once. V usage is TRBV9 and J usage is TRBJ2-2, with a weak D call TRBD1 (6 bases). V gave up 7 bases and J gave up 6 bases, with 13 bases separating them. The germline V gene has CDR1 SGDLS and CDR2 YYNGEE. The CDR3 spans 13 residues. In DNA, the CDR3 is TGTGCCAGCTCCAACAGGGCTCCCGGGGAGCTGTTTTTT. This gives the protein CASSNRAPGELFF. Full variable domain (rest looked up from reference TRBV9 and TRBJ2-2): DSGVTQTPKHLITATGQRVTLRCSPRSGDLSVYWYQQSLDQGLQFLIQYYNGEERAKGNILERFSAQQFPDLHSELNLSSLELGDSALYFCASSNRAPGELFFGEGSRLTVL.

The genes are TRBV27 and TRBJ2-5; D might be TRBD1 (5 bases). Trimming removed 6 bases from V and 3 bases from J, with 11 bases in between. There are 13 residues in the CDR3. Germline V CDR1 and CDR2: MNHEY, SMNVEV (reference sequence). This chain's CDR3 is CASRQQAKETQYF. For the CDR3, the DNA is TGTGCCAGCAGACAACAGGCAAAAGAGACCCAGTACTTC.